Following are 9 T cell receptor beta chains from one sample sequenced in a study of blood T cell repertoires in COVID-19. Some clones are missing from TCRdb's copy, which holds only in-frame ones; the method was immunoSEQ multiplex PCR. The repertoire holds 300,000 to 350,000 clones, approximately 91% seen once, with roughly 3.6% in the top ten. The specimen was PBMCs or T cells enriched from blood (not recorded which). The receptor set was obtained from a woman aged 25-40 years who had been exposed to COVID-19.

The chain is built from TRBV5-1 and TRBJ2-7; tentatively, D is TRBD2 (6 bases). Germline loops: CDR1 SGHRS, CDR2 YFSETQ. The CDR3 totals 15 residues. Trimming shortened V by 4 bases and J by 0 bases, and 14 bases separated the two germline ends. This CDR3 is CASSDPGLSSYEQYF. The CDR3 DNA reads TGCGCCAGCAGCGATCCGGGACTGAGCTCCTACGAGCAGTACTTC.

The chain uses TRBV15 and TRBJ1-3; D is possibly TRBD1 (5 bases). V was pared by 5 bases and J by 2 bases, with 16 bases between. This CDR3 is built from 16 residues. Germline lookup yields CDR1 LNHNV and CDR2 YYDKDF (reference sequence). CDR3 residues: CATSAYKGRAGNTIYF. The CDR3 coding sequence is TGTGCCACCAGCGCGTATAAGGGCAGGGCTGGAAACACCATATATTTT.

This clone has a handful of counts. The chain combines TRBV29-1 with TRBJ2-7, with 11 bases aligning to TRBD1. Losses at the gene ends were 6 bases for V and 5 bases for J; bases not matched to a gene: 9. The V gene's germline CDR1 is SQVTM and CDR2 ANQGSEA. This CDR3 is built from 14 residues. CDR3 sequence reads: CSVEPGTGGHEQYF. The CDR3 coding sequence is TGCAGCGTGGAACCCGGGACAGGGGGTCACGAGCAGTACTTC.

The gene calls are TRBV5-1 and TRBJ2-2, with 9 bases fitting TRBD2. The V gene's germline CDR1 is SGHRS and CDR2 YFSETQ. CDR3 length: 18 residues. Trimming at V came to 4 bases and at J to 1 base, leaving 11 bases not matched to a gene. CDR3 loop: CASSPEPQAGGNTGELFF. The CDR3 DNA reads TGCGCCAGCAGCCCGGAGCCCCAAGCGGGGGGGAACACCGGGGAGCTGTTTTTT.

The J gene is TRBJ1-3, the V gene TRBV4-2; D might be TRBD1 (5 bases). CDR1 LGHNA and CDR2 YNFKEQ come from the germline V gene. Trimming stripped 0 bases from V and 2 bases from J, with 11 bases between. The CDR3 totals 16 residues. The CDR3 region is CASSQDGAGTGNTIYF. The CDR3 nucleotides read TGTGCCAGCAGCCAAGATGGGGCGGGGACTGGAAACACCATATATTTT.

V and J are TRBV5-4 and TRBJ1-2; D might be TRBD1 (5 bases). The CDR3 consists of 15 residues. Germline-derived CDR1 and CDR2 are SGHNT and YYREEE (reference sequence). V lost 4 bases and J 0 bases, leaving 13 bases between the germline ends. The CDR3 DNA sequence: TGTGCCAGCAGCCCCAGGGCCCCCTCTAACTATGGCTACACCTTC. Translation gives CASSPRAPSNYGYTF.

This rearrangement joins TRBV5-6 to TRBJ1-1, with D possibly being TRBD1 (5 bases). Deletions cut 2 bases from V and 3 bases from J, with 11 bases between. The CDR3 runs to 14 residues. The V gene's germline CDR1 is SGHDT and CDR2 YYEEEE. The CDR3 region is CASSFLQGDTEAFF. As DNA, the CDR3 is TGTGCCAGCAGCTTTCTCCAGGGCGACACTGAAGCTTTCTTT. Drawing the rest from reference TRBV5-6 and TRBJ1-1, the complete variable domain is DAGVTQSPTHLIKTRGQQVTLRCSPKSGHDTVSWYQQALGQGPQFIFQYYEEEERQRGNFPDRFSGHQFPNYSSELNVNALLLGDSALYLCASSFLQGDTEAFFGQGTRLTVV.

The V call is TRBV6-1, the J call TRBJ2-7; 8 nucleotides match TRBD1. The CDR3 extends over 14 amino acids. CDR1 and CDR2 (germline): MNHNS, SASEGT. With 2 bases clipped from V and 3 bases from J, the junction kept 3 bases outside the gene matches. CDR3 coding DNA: TGTGCCAGCAGTGAACAGGGGGCAATCTACGAGCAGTACTTC. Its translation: CASSEQGAIYEQYF.

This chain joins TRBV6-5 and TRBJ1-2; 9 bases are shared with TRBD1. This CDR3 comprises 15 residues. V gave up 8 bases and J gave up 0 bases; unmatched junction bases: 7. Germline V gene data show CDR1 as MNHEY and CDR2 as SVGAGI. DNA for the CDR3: TGTGCCAGCGGGGGACAGGGCCCCACTAACTATGGCTACACCTTC. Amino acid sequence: CASGGQGPTNYGYTF.